The 29 T cell receptor beta chains in this list originate from one sample, sequenced in a study of blood T cell repertoires in COVID-19. This table comes from immunoSEQ multiplex PCR, and its TCRdb copy is limited to in-frame clones, with some not included. The repertoire holds some 70,000 clones, with about nine tenths as singletons. The sequenced material came from peripheral blood. Receptors were obtained from a man between 45 and 60 years old with COVID-19, enrolled during active disease.

The V gene is TRBV18, the J gene TRBJ2-2; D unresolved. This CDR3 contains 15 residues. V dropped 3 bases and J dropped 7 bases, with 15 bases sitting between them. Germline-derived CDR1 and CDR2 are KGHSH and LQKENI. In nucleotides, the CDR3 is TGTGCCAGCTCACCCTCGGTGGTAGGCGGCGGGGAGCTGTTTTTT. Residues: CASSPSVVGGGELFF.

The J gene is TRBJ2-7, the V gene TRBV6-6, with TRBD2 matching over 7 bases. V shed 9 bases, J shed 3 bases, and the junction held 5 bases outside the gene matches. CDR1 and CDR2 (germline): MNHNY, SVGAGI (reference sequence). This CDR3 is built from 12 residues. The CDR3 region is CASSSGNYEQYF. The CDR3 coding sequence is TGTGCCAGTTCTAGCGGAAACTACGAGCAGTACTTC.

This clone was counted a few times. The rearrangement uses TRBV6-2 or TRBV6-3 and TRBJ2-1; maybe TRBD2 (5 bases). With 6 bases removed from V and 10 bases from J, the gap between germline ends came to 13 bases. Looked up from germline, CDR1 is MNHEY and CDR2 is SVGEGT. The CDR3 consists of 12 residues. CDR3 nucleotides: TGTGCCAGCAGCCCCCGGGAAAGAGAGCAGTTCTTC. Translation gives CASSPREREQFF.

The V gene is TRBV19, the J gene TRBJ2-1; 7 bases are shared with TRBD1. V shed 9 bases and J 1 base; nucleotides not matched to a gene: 9. The germline CDR1 and CDR2 sequences are LNHDA and SQIVND (reference sequence). CDR3 length: 15 amino acids. The CDR3 DNA sequence: TGTGCCAGCAGGATTGACAGGGCTTCCTACAATGAGCAGTTCTTC. Protein sequence: CASRIDRASYNEQFF. Supplemented by reference TRBV19 and TRBJ2-1, the full variable domain reads DGGITQSPKYLFRKEGQNVTLSCEQNLNHDAMYWYRQDPGQGLRLIYYSQIVNDFQKGDIAEGYSVSREKKESFPLTVTSAQKNPTAFYLCASRIDRASYNEQFFGPGTRLTVL.

This clone was detected a few times. The chain has TRBV24-1 and TRBJ2-7, with 14 bases that match TRBD2. The CDR3 spans 17 residues. Germline-derived CDR1 and CDR2 are KGHDR and SFDVKD. Losses at the gene ends were 3 bases for V and 7 bases for J; bases not matched to a gene: 10. This chain's CDR3 is CATSDLPGTSGSKEQYF. CDR3 sequence (DNA): TGTGCCACCAGTGATCTCCCCGGGACTAGCGGGAGTAAGGAGCAGTACTTC.

The chain couples TRBV19 to TRBJ2-2; 8 nucleotides line up with TRBD1. The germline V gene has CDR1 LNHDA and CDR2 SQIVND (reference sequence). This CDR3 region has 15 residues. Trimming removed 4 bases from V and 5 bases from J; junction bases left unmatched: 6. The CDR3: CASSTWTGLTGELFF. CDR3 bases: TGTGCCAGTAGTACCTGGACAGGGTTGACCGGGGAGCTGTTTTTT.

This chain uses TRBV18 with TRBJ2-7; TRBD2 agrees at 8 bases. CDR1 is KGHSH and CDR2 is LQKENI in the germline V gene. The CDR3 extends over 15 amino acids. V lost 5 bases, J lost 4 bases, and 10 bases stayed unmatched. In nucleotides, the CDR3 is TGTGCCAGCTCATCCGGACTAGCTCAAGGGTACGAGCAGTACTTC. It translates to CASSSGLAQGYEQYF. Full variable domain (rest looked up from reference TRBV18 and TRBJ2-7): NAGVMQNPRHLVRRRGQEARLRCSPMKGHSHVYWYRQLPEEGLKFMVYLQKENIIDESGMPKERFSAEFPKEGPSILRIQQVVRGDSAAYFCASSSGLAQGYEQYFGPGTRLTVT.

This chain links TRBV5-4 with TRBJ2-5; 7 bases fit TRBD2. The CDR3 loop spans 15 amino acids. The V gene end was trimmed by 5 bases and the J gene end by 0 bases; junction bases not matched to a gene: 7. Per germline, CDR1 SGHNT and CDR2 YYREEE (reference sequence). This CDR3 reads CASRPQLADQETQYF. The CDR3 nucleotides are TGTGCCAGCAGGCCCCAGCTAGCGGACCAAGAGACCCAGTACTTC.

The rearrangement joins TRBV13 to TRBJ2-1; TRBD2 might be the D (6 bases). Germline values: CDR1 PRHDT, CDR2 FYEKMQ (reference sequence). CDR3 length: 14 residues. The germline V and J ends were trimmed by 3 bases and 7 bases, with 13 bases remaining between them. The CDR3 sequence: CASSLIGRRNEQFF. CDR3 nucleotide sequence: TGTGCCAGCAGCTTGATCGGGAGAAGGAATGAGCAGTTCTTC.

This clone was seen once. V gene TRBV2 combines with J gene TRBJ2-2, with D uncertain. Per the germline V gene, CDR1 is SNHLY and CDR2 is FYNNEI. Deletions cut 1 base from V and 1 base from J, with 10 bases between. The length of the CDR3 is 16 residues. The CDR3 nucleotides read TGTGCCAGCAGTGAAGTAGGCAGGAAGAACACCGGGGAGCTGTTTTTT. Translation gives CASSEVGRKNTGELFF. The whole variable domain, remainder taken from reference TRBV2 and TRBJ2-2, is EPEVTQTPSHQVTQMGQEVILRCVPISNHLYFYWYRQILGQKVEFLVSFYNNEISEKSEIFDDQFSVERPDGSNFTLKIRSTKLEDSAMYFCASSEVGRKNTGELFFGEGSRLTVL.

This chain connects TRBV19 to TRBJ2-5, with no clear D. V lost 5 bases to trimming and J lost 4 bases, with 8 bases between them. CDR3 length: 12 amino acids. The germline V gene encodes CDR1 LNHDA and CDR2 SQIVND (reference sequence). CDR3 amino acids: CASSLSGETQYF. The DNA of the CDR3 is TGTGCCAGTAGTCTCTCAGGAGAGACCCAGTACTTC. Based on the CDR3 plus reference TRBV19 and TRBJ2-5, the full variable domain is DGGITQSPKYLFRKEGQNVTLSCEQNLNHDAMYWYRQDPGQGLRLIYYSQIVNDFQKGDIAEGYSVSREKKESFPLTVTSAQKNPTAFYLCASSLSGETQYFGPGTRLLVL.

This rearrangement joins TRBV9 to TRBJ2-7; perhaps TRBD2 as D (6 bases). Germline V gene lookup returns CDR1 SGDLS and CDR2 YYNGEE. The CDR3 sequence is 15 residues long. Trimming took 0 bases from V and 0 from J, leaving 10 bases between them. The CDR3 sequence: CASSVEAGPSYEQYF. In DNA form, the CDR3 reads TGTGCCAGCAGCGTAGAGGCGGGACCCTCCTACGAGCAGTACTTC.

This clone came up a few times. V is TRBV6-2 or TRBV6-3 and J is TRBJ2-2, with D maybe TRBD1 (7 bases). The germline CDR1 and CDR2 sequences are MNHEY and SVGEGT. The ends were cut back, 6 bases at V and 4 bases at J, with 15 bases in the middle. The CDR3 length is 15 residues. The CDR3 protein is CASSPRGAGTGELFF. The DNA for the CDR3 is TGTGCCAGCAGCCCCAGGGGGGCCGGCACCGGGGAGCTGTTTTTT.

The rearrangement joins TRBV2 to TRBJ1-2, with 8 bases identical to TRBD1. V shed 6 bases, J shed 6 bases, and the junction held 9 bases outside the gene matches. This CDR3 contains 14 residues. The germline CDR1 and CDR2 sequences are SNHLY and FYNNEI. CDR3 coding DNA: TGTGCCAGCAGCCAAGGGACAGGCCGGGATGGCTACACCTTC. Translating gives CASSQGTGRDGYTF.

V and J are TRBV29-1 and TRBJ2-5, with 7 bases aligning to TRBD2. CDR3 length equals 13 residues. V dropped 4 bases and J dropped 2; count of bases not matched to a gene: 4. Germline assignment: CDR1 SQVTM and CDR2 ANQGSEA. As DNA, the CDR3 is TGCAGCGTTGCAGCGGGGCTTCAAGAGACCCAGTACTTC. This translates into CSVAAGLQETQYF.

The rearrangement uses TRBV4-2 and TRBJ2-5, with unresolved D. Trimming stripped 3 bases from V and 5 bases from J, with 19 bases between. CDR3 length: 16 amino acids. CDR1 is LGHNA and CDR2 is YNFKEQ in the germline V gene. CDR3 region: CASSQGPLLVGETQYF. The CDR3 DNA is TGTGCCAGCAGCCAGGGTCCGCTATTGGTCGGGGAGACCCAGTACTTC.

The chain employs TRBV6-9 and TRBJ1-1; D perhaps matches TRBD1 (5 bases). There are 14 residues in the CDR3. The germline V gene encodes CDR1 MNHGY and CDR2 SVAAGI. Trimming stripped 4 bases from V and 5 bases from J, with 14 bases between. The CDR3 sequence: CASSSPLRVTEAFF. CDR3 coding DNA: TGTGCCAGCAGTTCTCCCCTCAGGGTGACTGAAGCTTTCTTT.

The genes are TRBV18 and TRBJ1-2, with 10 nucleotides matching TRBD1. The CDR3 extends over 14 amino acids. The junction had 6 bases not matched to a gene; V was cut back by 5 bases and J by 6 bases. CDR1 and CDR2 from the germline V gene are KGHSH and LQKENI. The CDR3 loop is CASSLEGQGDGYTF. CDR3 DNA sequence: TGTGCCAGCTCATTAGAAGGACAGGGGGATGGCTACACCTTC.

V usage is TRBV19 and J usage is TRBJ2-7, with D unclear. Germline CDR1 is LNHDA and CDR2 is SQIVND (reference sequence). The V gene lost 6 bases and the J gene lost 4 bases, with 7 bases spanning the gap. The length of the CDR3 is 11 residues. The CDR3 nucleotides are TGTGCCAGTAGGAGTCTATACGAGCAGTACTTC. Its translation: CASRSLYEQYF.

The chain joins TRBV6-1 to TRBJ1-4; 8 bases line up with TRBD1. The CDR3 is made up of 14 amino acids. CDR1 MNHNS and CDR2 SASEGT come from the germline V gene. The ends lost 1 base at V and 7 bases at J; junction bases unmatched: 2. CDR3 loop: CASSEGTGFEKLFF. The CDR3, as DNA: TGTGCCAGCAGTGAAGGGACAGGGTTTGAAAAACTGTTTTTT.

The chain joins TRBV25-1 to TRBJ2-7; 7 nucleotides agree with TRBD2. Germline loops: CDR1 MGHDK, CDR2 SYGVNS. The CDR3 has 15 residues. The V and J ends lost 7 bases and 7 bases, in that order; junction bases with no gene match: 16. In DNA, the CDR3 is TGTGCCAGCACCTCAGGAGGGACTAACTCCTTAGAGCAGTACTTC. It is translated as CASTSGGTNSLEQYF.

The chain employs TRBV28 and TRBJ1-5; D is undetermined. From germline, CDR1 is MDHEN and CDR2 SYDVKM. CDR3 length: 14 amino acids. Trimming cost V 5 bases and J 7 bases, with 15 bases left between them. Here the CDR3 DNA reads TGTGCCAGCAGTGGCCCCCGGGGTTGGCAGCCCCAGCATTTT. Amino acids: CASSGPRGWQPQHF.

The chain employs TRBV4-1 and TRBJ2-5, with 10 bases aligning to TRBD2. The CDR3 runs 16 residues. Trimming cost V 1 base and J 9 bases; bases outside gene matches: 11. Germline CDR1 reads MGHRA; CDR2 reads YSYEKL. CDR3 in DNA: TGCGCCAGCAGCCAAGTTACACTAGCGGGGCCAGGGGCCCAGTACTTC. Protein: CASSQVTLAGPGAQYF.

The chain recombines TRBV27 with TRBJ1-1, with D maybe TRBD1 (6 bases). Trimming took 4 bases from V and 4 from J, leaving 19 bases between them. Germline CDR1 reads MNHEY; CDR2 reads SMNVEV (reference sequence). This CDR3 spans 16 amino acids. The CDR3 DNA reads TGTGCCAGCAGTTCACGCTTCGGGCAGGGGAGCACTGAAGCTTTCTTT. Translated: CASSSRFGQGSTEAFF.

The chain is built from TRBV11-3 and TRBJ1-3; TRBD1 is a possible D gene (6 bases). V was pared by 7 bases and J by 0 bases, with 22 bases between. The CDR3 consists of 18 residues. Germline V gene sequence: CDR1 SGHNT, CDR2 YENEEA. As DNA, the CDR3 is TGTGCCAGCACCCTCGATCTCATGACAGGCCCCTCTGGAAACACCATATATTTT. It is translated as CASTLDLMTGPSGNTIYF.

The V gene is TRBV5-1, the J gene TRBJ2-7, with D perhaps TRBD2 (5 bases). V dropped 5 bases and J dropped 4 bases, with 19 bases sitting between them. Germline lookup yields CDR1 SGHRS and CDR2 YFSETQ. This CDR3 is built from 15 residues. The CDR3 region has the DNA TGCGCCAGCAGACCGGAGCTGGGGAGAAGGTACGAGCAGTACTTC. Encoded protein: CASRPELGRRYEQYF. The variable domain in full, completed from reference TRBV5-1 and TRBJ2-7, reads KAGVTQTPRYLIKTRGQQVTLSCSPISGHRSVSWYQQTPGQGLQFLFEYFSETQRNKGNFPGRFSGRQFSNSRSEMNVSTLELGDSALYLCASRPELGRRYEQYFGPGTRLTVT.

The CDR3 spells CASSLVSGPYNEQFF. The CDR3 DNA is TGCGCCAGCAGCTTGGTTAGCGGGCCCTACAATGAGCAGTTCTTC. J is TRBJ2-1 and V is TRBV5-1, with 7 bases fitting TRBD2. This CDR3 is 15 amino acids long. The germline V gene encodes CDR1 SGHRS and CDR2 YFSETQ. V gave up 0 bases and J gave up 2 bases; unmatched junction bases: 2.

This chain links TRBV7-6 with TRBJ2-2; TRBD2 agrees at 9 bases. Unmatched junction bases numbered 5, after V lost 5 bases and J lost 1 base. The CDR3 is 16 amino acids. From germline, CDR1 is SGHVS and CDR2 FNYEAQ. In DNA form, the CDR3 reads TGTGCCAGCAGCCTTCTAGCGGGGTTGAACACCGGGGAGCTGTTTTTT. It codes for CASSLLAGLNTGELFF.

J is TRBJ1-1 and V is TRBV19, with D uncertain. This CDR3 has 11 amino acids. V lost 7 bases, J lost 3 bases, and 6 bases lay in between. Germline assignment: CDR1 LNHDA and CDR2 SQIVND (reference sequence). The CDR3 sequence: CASTRYTEAFF. The CDR3 DNA reads as TGTGCCAGTACGCGGTACACTGAAGCTTTCTTT.